This T cell receptor beta chain was recorded in a study of graft-versus-host responses after intestinal transplantation. On the study more broadly: Multivisceral, liver-intestinal, or isolated intestinal transplants were given to recipients.

A remark on this clone: As yet, its antigen is unknown.

Only in-frame clones appear in the TCRdb table, and some are missing; sequencing was by immunoSEQ multiplex PCR. The repertoire includes over 80,000 clones, 91% of them detected once, and approximately 0.18% sits in the top ten. Study observations and caveats: Within allografts, high graft-versus-host to host-versus-graft clonal ratios were seen among patients with graft-donor T cell macrochimerism.

Germline lookup yields CDR1 MDHEN and CDR2 SYDVKM. The length of the CDR3 is 16 residues. Trimming stripped 6 bases from V and 2 bases from J, with 20 bases between. The receptor was derived from a human donor who was the organ donor for an intestinal transplant. V gene TRBV28 combines with J gene TRBJ2-7; D may be TRBD2 (6 bases). This sample comprised unstimulated CD4+ T cells sorted from spleen or lymph node cells, obtained before transplant. The CDR3 sequence: CASRTSLAAATYEQYF. In DNA form, the CDR3 reads TGTGCCAGCAGAACCTCATTAGCGGCAGCTACCTACGAGCAGTACTTC.